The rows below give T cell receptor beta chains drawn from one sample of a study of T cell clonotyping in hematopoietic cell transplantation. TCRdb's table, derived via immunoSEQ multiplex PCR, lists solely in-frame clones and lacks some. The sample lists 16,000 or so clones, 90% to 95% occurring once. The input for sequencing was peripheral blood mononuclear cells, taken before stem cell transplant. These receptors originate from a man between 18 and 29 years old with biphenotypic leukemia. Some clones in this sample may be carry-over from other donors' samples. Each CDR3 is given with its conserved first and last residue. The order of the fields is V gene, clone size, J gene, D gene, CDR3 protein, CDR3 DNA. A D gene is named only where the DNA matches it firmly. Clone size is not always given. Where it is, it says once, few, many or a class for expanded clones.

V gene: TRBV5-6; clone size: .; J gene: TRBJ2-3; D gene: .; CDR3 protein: CASSLEWVTDTQYF; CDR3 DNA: TGTGCCAGCAGCTTAGAGTGGGTCACAGATACGCAGTATTTT
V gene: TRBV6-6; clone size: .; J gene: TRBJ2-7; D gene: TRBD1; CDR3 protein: CASSPPGTGDEQYF; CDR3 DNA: TGTGCCAGCAGTCCACCCGGGACAGGGGACGAGCAGTACTTC
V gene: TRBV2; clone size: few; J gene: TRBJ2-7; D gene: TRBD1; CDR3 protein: CASNSGQGGLYEQYF; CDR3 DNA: TGTGCCAGCAACTCGGGACAGGGGGGACTCTACGAGCAGTACTTC
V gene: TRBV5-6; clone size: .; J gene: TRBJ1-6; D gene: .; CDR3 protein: CASSVDRDPRSYNSPLHF; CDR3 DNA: TGTGCCAGCAGCGTGGACCGGGACCCCCGCTCCTATAATTCACCCCTCCACTTT
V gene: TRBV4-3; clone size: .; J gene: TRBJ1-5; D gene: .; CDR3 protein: CASSQDSTVLSNQPQHF; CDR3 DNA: TGCGCCAGCAGCCAAGATAGTACCGTCCTTAGCAATCAGCCCCAGCATTTT
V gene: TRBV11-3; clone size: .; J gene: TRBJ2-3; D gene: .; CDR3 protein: CASSLDKSTDTQYF; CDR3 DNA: TGTGCCAGCAGCTTAGATAAGAGCACAGATACGCAGTATTTT
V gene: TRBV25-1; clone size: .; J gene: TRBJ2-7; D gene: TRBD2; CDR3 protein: CASSDSGGLYEQYF; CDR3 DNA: TGTGCCAGCAGTGATAGCGGGGGGCTCTACGAGCAGTACTTC
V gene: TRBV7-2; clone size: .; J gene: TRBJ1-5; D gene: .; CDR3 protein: CASSLAYSNQPQHF; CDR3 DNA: TGTGCCAGCAGCTTGGCCTATAGCAATCAGCCCCAGCATTTT
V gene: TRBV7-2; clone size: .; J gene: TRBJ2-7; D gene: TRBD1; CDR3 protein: CASSTMGQGISYEQYF; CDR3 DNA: TGTGCCAGCAGCACGATGGGACAGGGGATTTCCTACGAGCAGTACTTC
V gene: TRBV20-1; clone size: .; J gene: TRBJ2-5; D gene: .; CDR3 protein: CSAPQGGTQYF; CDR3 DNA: TGCAGTGCTCCCCAAGGGGGGACCCAGTACTTC
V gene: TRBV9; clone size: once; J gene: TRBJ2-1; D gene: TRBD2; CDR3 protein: CASSASAGEYNEQFF; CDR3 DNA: TGTGCCAGCAGCGCCTCAGCGGGAGAATACAATGAGCAGTTCTTC
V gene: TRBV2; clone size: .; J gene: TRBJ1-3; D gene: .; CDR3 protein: CASSDQGRITGNTIYF; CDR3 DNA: TGTGCCAGCAGTGATCAGGGGCGCATAACTGGAAACACCATATATTTT
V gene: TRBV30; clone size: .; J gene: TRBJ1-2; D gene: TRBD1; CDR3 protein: CAWMLPNSQGIKYGYTF; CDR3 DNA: TGTGCCTGGATGTTACCCAATTCACAGGGGATTAAATATGGCTACACCTTC
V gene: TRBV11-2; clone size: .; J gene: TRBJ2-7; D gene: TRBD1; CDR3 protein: CASSIDRGGEQYF; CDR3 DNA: TGTGCCAGCAGCATCGACAGGGGCGGCGAGCAGTACTTC
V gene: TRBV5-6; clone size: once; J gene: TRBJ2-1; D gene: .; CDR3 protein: CASRPRRRGEQFF; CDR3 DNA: TGTGCCAGCAGACCTCGCCGTAGGGGTGAGCAGTTCTTC
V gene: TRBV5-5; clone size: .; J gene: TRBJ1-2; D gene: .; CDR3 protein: CASSPRARDDGYTF; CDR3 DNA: TGTGCCAGCAGCCCAAGGGCCAGGGACGATGGCTACACCTTC
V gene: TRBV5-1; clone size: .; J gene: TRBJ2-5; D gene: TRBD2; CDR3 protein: CASSPKGLAGLETQYF; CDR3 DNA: TGCGCCAGCAGCCCGAAGGGCCTAGCGGGGTTAGAGACCCAGTACTTC
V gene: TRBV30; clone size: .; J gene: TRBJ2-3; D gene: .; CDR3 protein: CAWSLKGRVADTQYF; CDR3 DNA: TGTGCCTGGAGTTTGAAGGGGCGCGTCGCAGATACGCAGTATTTT
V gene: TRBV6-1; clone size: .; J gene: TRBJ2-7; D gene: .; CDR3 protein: CASRTAADTSYEQYF; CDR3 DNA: TGTGCCAGCAGGACCGCCGCTGACACCTCCTACGAGCAGTACTTC
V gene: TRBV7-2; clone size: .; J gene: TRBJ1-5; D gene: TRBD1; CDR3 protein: CASSRDRTSQPQHF; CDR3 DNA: TGTGCCAGCAGCAGGGACAGGACGTCCCAGCCCCAGCATTTT
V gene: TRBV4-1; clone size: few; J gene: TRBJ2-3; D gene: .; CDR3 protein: CASSQDPGRTDTQYF; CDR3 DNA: TGCGCCAGCAGCCAAGATCCGGGGAGGACAGATACGCAGTATTTT
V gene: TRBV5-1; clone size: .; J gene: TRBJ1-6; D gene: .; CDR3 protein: CASSPDLEAYNSPLHF; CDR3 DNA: TGCGCCAGCAGCCCGGATCTAGAGGCCTATAATTCACCCCTCCACTTT